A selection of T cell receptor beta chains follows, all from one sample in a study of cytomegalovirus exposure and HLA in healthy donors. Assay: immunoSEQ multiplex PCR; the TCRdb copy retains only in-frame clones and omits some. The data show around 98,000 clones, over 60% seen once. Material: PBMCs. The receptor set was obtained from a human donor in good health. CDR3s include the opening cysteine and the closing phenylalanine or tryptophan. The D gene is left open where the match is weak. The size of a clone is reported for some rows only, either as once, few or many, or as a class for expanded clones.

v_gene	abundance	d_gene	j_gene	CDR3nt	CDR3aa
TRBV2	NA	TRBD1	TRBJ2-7	TGTGCCAGCAGTAGAAGACAGGGAAACTACGAGCAGTACTTC	CASSRRQGNYEQYF
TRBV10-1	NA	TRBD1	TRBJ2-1	TGCGCCAGCAGTTTCGGACAGGGCGAGCAGTTCTTC	CASSFGQGEQFF
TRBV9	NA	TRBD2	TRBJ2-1	TGTGCCAGCAGCGCGCCAGGGACTAGCGGGAGCGGTGAGCAGTTCTTC	CASSAPGTSGSGEQFF
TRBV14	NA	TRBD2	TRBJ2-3	TGTGCCAGCAGCCCGACTAGCGGGGGGCTTACGCAGTATTTT	CASSPTSGGLTQYF
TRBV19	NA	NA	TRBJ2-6	TGTGCCAGTACAGGGATCGGGGCCAACGTCCTGACTTTC	CASTGIGANVLTF
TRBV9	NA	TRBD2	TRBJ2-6	TGTGCCAGCAGCTCCCGGACTAGCGGGAGTCCTGGGGCCAACGTCCTGACTTTC	CASSSRTSGSPGANVLTF
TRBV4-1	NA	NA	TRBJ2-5	TGCGCCAGCAGCCAAGATCGGGCAGGTACGCAGGGGTACCAAGAGACCCAGTACTTC	CASSQDRAGTQGYQETQYF
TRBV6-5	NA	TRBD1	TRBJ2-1	TGTGCCAGCAGTTACCAACGGACAGGGGAAAATGAGCAGTTCTTC	CASSYQRTGENEQFF
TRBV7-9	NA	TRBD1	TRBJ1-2	TGTGCCAGCAGCTTTCAAACAGGGGGCCCTCCGGATGGCTACACCTTC	CASSFQTGGPPDGYTF
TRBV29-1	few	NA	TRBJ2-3	TGCAGCGTTGAAGATCGCGGGAATACGCAGTATTTT	CSVEDRGNTQYF
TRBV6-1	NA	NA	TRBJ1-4	TGTGCCAGCAAAGACTCTGCAACTAATGAAAAACTGTTTTTT	CASKDSATNEKLFF
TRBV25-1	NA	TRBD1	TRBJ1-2	TGTGCCAGCAGTGAGATAGAGGGGGCCTCATCTAACTATGGCTACACCTTC	CASSEIEGASSNYGYTF
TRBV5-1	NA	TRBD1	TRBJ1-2	TGCGCCAGCAGCCCGGAGGGGGCTGACTACTATGGCTACACCTTC	CASSPEGADYYGYTF
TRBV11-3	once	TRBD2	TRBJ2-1	TGTGCCAGCAGCGAGAATTCCGGGACTAGGGCGGGGAATGAGCAGTTCTTC	CASSENSGTRAGNEQFF
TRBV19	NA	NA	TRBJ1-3	TGTGCCAGTAGTATTCGGGACACCTTCTCTGGAAACACCATATATTTT	CASSIRDTFSGNTIYF
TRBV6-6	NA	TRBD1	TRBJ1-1	TGTGCCAGCACCGATCAGGGGGCCAACACTGAAGCTTTCTTT	CASTDQGANTEAFF
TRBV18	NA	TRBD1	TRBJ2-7	TGTGCCAGCTCACCGGGACAGGGGACCTACGAGCAGTACTTC	CASSPGQGTYEQYF